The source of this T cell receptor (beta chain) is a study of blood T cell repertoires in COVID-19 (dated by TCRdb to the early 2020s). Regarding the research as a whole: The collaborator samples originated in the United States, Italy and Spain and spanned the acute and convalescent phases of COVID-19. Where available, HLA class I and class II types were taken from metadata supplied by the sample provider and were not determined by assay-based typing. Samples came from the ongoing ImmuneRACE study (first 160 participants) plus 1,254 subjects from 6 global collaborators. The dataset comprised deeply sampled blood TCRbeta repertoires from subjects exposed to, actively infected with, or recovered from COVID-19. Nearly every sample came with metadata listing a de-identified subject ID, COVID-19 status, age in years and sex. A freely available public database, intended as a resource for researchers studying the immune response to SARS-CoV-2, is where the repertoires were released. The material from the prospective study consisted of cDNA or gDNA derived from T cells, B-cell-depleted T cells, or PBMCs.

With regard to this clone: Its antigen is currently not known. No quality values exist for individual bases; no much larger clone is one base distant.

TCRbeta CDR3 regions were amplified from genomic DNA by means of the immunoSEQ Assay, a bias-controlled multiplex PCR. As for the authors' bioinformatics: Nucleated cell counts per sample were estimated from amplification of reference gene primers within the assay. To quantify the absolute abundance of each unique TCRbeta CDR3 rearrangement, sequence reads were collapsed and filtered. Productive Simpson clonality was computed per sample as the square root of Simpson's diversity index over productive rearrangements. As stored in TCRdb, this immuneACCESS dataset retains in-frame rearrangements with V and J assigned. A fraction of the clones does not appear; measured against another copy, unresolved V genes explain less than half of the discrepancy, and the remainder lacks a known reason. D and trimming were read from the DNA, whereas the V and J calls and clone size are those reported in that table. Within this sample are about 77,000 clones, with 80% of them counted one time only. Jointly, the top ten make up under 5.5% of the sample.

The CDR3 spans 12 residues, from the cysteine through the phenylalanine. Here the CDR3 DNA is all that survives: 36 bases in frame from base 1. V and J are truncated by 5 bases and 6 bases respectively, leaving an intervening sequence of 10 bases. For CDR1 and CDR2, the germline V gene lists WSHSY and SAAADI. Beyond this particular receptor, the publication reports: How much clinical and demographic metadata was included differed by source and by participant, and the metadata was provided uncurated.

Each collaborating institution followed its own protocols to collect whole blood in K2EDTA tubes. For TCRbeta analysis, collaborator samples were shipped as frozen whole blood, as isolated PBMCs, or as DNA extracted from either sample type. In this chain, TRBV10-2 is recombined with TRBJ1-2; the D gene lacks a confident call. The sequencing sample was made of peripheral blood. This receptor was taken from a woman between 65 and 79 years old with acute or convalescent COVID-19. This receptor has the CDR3 CASSTGRDGYTF. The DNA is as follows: TGCGCCAGCAGTACGGGGAGGGATGGCTACACCTTC.